This T cell receptor beta chain was recovered during a study of vaccination effects on CD4 cells after COVID-19. Of note for this clone: Antigen unknown.

Clones were sequenced by immunoSEQ multiplex PCR, and TCRdb holds only the in-frame ones, with some missing. The sample carries just under 75,000 clones, approximately 72% recorded once. Sequencing followed a ViraFEST assay step that expanded antigen-specific CD4+ T cells with viral peptide pools. Following 10 days of culture, CD4+ T cells were isolated. Prior SARS-CoV-2 infection was absent in the vaccine recipients, as shown by negative nucleocapsid antibodies. The TCR originated in a human donor who received a COVID-19 vaccine. The sequenced sample was CD4+ T cells from PBMCs cultured with HCoV-NL63 spike peptides, obtained before COVID-19 vaccination.

The CDR3 spells CASAVTGTSYNEQFF. DNA for the CDR3: TGCGCCAGCGCCGTCACAGGGACTTCCTACAATGAGCAGTTCTTC. This chain uses TRBV5-1 with TRBJ2-1; possibly TRBD1 or TRBD2 for D (6 bases each). V lost 7 bases, J lost 1 base, and 15 bases lay in between. This CDR3 comprises 15 residues. The germline CDR1 and CDR2 sequences are SGHRS and YFSETQ.